This is a list of T cell receptor beta chains from one sample in a study of blood T cells in healthy people across ages. TCRdb re-called the 5' RACE reads with MiXCR, one entry per CDR3 protein. The table has hundreds of thousands of distinct CDR3 sequences, roughly 32% seen once. The specimen was blood. These TCRs come from a woman of 80 years or more in good health. The CDR3 runs from the conserved cysteine through the conserved F or W. The order of the fields is J gene, clone size, D gene, V gene, CDR3 protein, CDR3 DNA. D genes are given only for firm matches. Size values are once, few and many counts, or a class for expanded clones, and some rows have none.

TRBJ2-1	NA	NA	TRBV7-2	CASSFLSAYNEQFF	TGTGCCAGCAGCTTTCTTTCTGCGTACAATGAGCAGTTCTTC
TRBJ2-7	many	TRBD1	TRBV2	CASRDQGALYEQYF	TGTGCCAGCAGAGACCAGGGGGCACTCTACGAGCAGTACTTC
TRBJ2-1	many	NA	TRBV7-2	CASSLDFERVGEQFF	TGTGCCAGCAGCTTAGATTTTGAGCGGGTGGGTGAGCAGTTCTTC
TRBJ2-7	many	NA	TRBV11-2	CASSPEGRAQYF	TGTGCCAGCAGCCCGGAGGGCCGAGCCCAGTACTTC
TRBJ1-2	many	NA	TRBV5-1	CASSPRTDNYGYTF	TGCGCCAGCAGCCCCCGGACAGATAACTATGGCTACACCTTC
TRBJ1-2	NA	NA	TRBV7-2	CASSRARGRGGPYYGYTF	TGTGCCAGCAGCCGTGCGCGGGGCCGTGGGGGCCCCTACTATGGCTACACCTTC
TRBJ2-1	many	TRBD1	TRBV4-1	CASSQDLGQGQANGFF	TGCGCCAGCAGCCAAGATCTGGGACAGGGTCAAGCGAACGGGTTCTTC
TRBJ2-5	many	TRBD1	TRBV6-5	CASRMATGGSIGETQYF	TGTGCCAGCAGGATGGCAACAGGGGGAAGTATTGGGGAGACCCAGTACTTC
TRBJ2-7	many	NA	TRBV7-8	CASSLATRGERAQYF	TGTGCCAGCAGCTTAGCGACTAGGGGGGAGAGAGCCCAGTACTTC
TRBJ2-7	once	NA	TRBV5-1	CASSLARQNLVAYEQYF	TGCGCCAGCAGTCTAGCCCGACAGAACCTCGTGGCCTACGAGCAGTACTTC
TRBJ2-7	many	NA	TRBV5-1	CASSLDSRRANGEQYF	TGCGCCAGCAGCTTGGATAGCAGGAGGGCCAACGGGGAGCAGTACTTC
TRBJ2-5	few	NA	TRBV2	CASRRLEYQETQYF	TGTGCCAGCAGGCGGCTAGAGTACCAAGAGACCCAGTACTTC
TRBJ2-3	many	TRBD1	TRBV28	CASSLSSAGGRGLTDTQYF	TGTGCCAGCAGTTTGTCCTCGGCCGGTGGCAGGGGGCTAACAGATACGCAGTATTTT
TRBJ1-2	many	NA	TRBV5-6	CASSLYAIEANYGYTF	TGTGCCAGCAGCTTATATGCCATCGAAGCTAACTATGGCTACACCTTC
TRBJ2-5	few	NA	TRBV25-1	CDSSPTRGRRGETQYF	TGTGACAGCAGCCCCACGCGGGGCAGACGGGGAGAGACCCAGTACTTC
TRBJ2-1	many	NA	TRBV20-1	CSASGGNSYNEQFF	TGCAGTGCTAGCGGGGGAAACTCCTACAATGAGCAGTTCTTC
TRBJ1-4	NA	NA	TRBV19	CASRVGGHNEKLFF	TGTGCCAGTAGGGTCGGCGGACATAATGAAAAACTGTTTTTT
TRBJ2-7	many	TRBD1	TRBV20-1	CSVSQGEAYEQYF	TGCAGTGTCTCGCAGGGGGAAGCGTACGAGCAGTACTTC
TRBJ2-1	once	NA	TRBV7-9	CASSLLQTSRNEQFF	TGTGCCAGCAGCTTACTTCAGACTAGTCGGAATGAGCAGTTCTTC
TRBJ1-2	NA	NA	TRBV20-1	CSARGVHGYTF	TGCAGTGCTAGAGGAGTTCATGGCTACACCTTC
TRBJ2-7	NA	TRBD1	TRBV5-6	CASNLLGTGYSYEQYF	TGTGCCAGCAACTTGTTGGGGACAGGCTACTCCTACGAGCAGTACTTC
TRBJ2-7	many	TRBD1	TRBV3-1	CASSQGGQASYEQYF	TGTGCCAGCAGCCAAGGGGGACAGGCCTCCTACGAGCAGTACTTC
TRBJ2-7	many	NA	TRBV14	CASSQDFWNSYEQYF	TGTGCCAGCAGCCAAGATTTCTGGAACTCCTACGAGCAGTACTTC
TRBJ2-7	NA	TRBD2	TRBV19	CASGAVAGAPFYEQYF	TGTGCCAGTGGCGCGGTAGCGGGGGCCCCTTTCTACGAGCAGTACTTC
TRBJ2-5	many	TRBD1	TRBV30	CAWSLMTGGRETQYF	TGTGCCTGGAGTTTAATGACAGGGGGTAGGGAGACCCAGTACTTC
TRBJ2-4	many	NA	TRBV10-2	CASREGGWNIQYF	TGCGCCAGCAGGGAAGGAGGGTGGAACATTCAGTACTTC
TRBJ2-1	many	TRBD1	TRBV5-1	CASARGTETYNEQFF	TGCGCCAGCGCGAGGGGGACAGAGACCTACAATGAGCAGTTCTTC
TRBJ2-7	NA	NA	TRBV6-6	CASSYSGENEQYF	TGTGCCAGCAGTTACTCGGGGGAAAACGAGCAGTACTTC
TRBJ2-7	NA	NA	TRBV20-1	CRALGPYNEQYF	TGCAGGGCCCTGGGACCTTACAATGAGCAGTACTTC